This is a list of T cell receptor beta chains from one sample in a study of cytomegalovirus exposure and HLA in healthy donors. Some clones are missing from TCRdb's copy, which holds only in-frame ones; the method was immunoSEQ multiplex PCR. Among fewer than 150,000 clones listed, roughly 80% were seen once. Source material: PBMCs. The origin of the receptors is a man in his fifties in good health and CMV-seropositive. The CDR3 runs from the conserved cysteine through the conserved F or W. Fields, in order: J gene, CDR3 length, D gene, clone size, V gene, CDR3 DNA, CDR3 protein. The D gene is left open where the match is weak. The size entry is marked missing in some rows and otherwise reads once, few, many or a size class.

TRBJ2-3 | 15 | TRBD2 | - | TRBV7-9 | TGTGCCAGCAGCTTAGAAGGGACTAGCGGTGATACGCAGTATTTT | CASSLEGTSGDTQYF
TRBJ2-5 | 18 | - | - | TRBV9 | TGTGCCAGCACCTGGCCGGAATCTCGGGACAGTTGTAGCGGGGCCCAGTACTTC | CASTWPESRDSCSGAQYF
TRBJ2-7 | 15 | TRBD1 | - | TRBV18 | TGTGCCAGCTCATCCCGGGACAGGGTTCTAGGCGAGCAGTACTTC | CASSSRDRVLGEQYF
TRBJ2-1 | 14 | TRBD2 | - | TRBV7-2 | TGTGCCAGCAGCTTAGCCCCTCTAGCGGGTGAGCAGTTCTTC | CASSLAPLAGEQFF
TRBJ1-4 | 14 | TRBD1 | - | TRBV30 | TGTGCCTGGAGTCCAGGGGGCATGGGGGAAAAACTGTTTTTT | CAWSPGGMGEKLFF
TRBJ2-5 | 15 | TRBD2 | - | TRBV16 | TGTGCCAGCAGCCAAAACCAGGGAGGGCAAGAGACCCAGTACTTC | CASSQNQGGQETQYF
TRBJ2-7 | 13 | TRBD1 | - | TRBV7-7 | TGTGCTAGCAGCTTAGACAGGGAAGTCGAGCAGTACTTC | CASSLDREVEQYF
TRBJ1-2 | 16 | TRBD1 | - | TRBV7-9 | TGTGCCAGCAGCTTAGGGGAACAGGGGAGAGGCTATGGCTACACCTTC | CASSLGEQGRGYGYTF
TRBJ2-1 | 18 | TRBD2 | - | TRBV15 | TGTGCCACCAGCAGAGATGCGGCGGGAGGGCGCTCCTACAATGAGCAGTTCTTC | CATSRDAAGGRSYNEQFF
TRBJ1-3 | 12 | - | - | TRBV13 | TGTGCCAGCAGCTCCCGGGGAAACACCATATATTTT | CASSSRGNTIYF
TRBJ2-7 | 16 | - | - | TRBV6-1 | TGTGCCAGCAGTGAAGTAATCAGGGGCATTATAAACGGAAGGTACTTC | CASSEVIRGIINGRYF
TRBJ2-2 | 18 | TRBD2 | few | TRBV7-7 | TGTGCTAGCAGCCCCGGAGTAGCGGGGGGTTCCCACACCGGGGAGCTGTTTTTT | CASSPGVAGGSHTGELFF
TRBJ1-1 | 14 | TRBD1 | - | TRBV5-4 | TGTGCCAGCAGCTTGGACAGGGGTTTTGCTGAAGCTTTCTTT | CASSLDRGFAEAFF
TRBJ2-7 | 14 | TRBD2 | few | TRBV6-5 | TGTGCCAGCAGGAGCGGGGGGGCCCTCTACGAGCAGTACTTC | CASRSGGALYEQYF
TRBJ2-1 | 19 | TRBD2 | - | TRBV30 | TGTGCCTGGAGTGTAGCTAGCGGGTTTGGGAGGGGTCCCTACAATGAGCAGTTCTTC | CAWSVASGFGRGPYNEQFF
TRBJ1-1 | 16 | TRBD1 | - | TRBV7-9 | TGTGCCAGCAGCCTGCGGGACAGGGGCGTGAACACTGAAGCTTTCTTT | CASSLRDRGVNTEAFF
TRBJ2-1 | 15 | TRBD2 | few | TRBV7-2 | TGTGCCAGCAGCCGGGCTAGCGGGGCATACAATGAGCAGTTCTTC | CASSRASGAYNEQFF
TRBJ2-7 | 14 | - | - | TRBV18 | TGTGCCAGCCGTTCCCAAGACGGGTCCTACGAGCAGTACTTC | CASRSQDGSYEQYF
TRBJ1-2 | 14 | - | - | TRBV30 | TGTGCCTGGAGTGTACAAAAGGGGAACTATGGCCACACCTTC | CAWSVQKGNYGHTF
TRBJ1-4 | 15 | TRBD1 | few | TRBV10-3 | TGTGCCATCAGTGGGAGGGACAGACATAATGAAAAACTGTTTTTT | CAISGRDRHNEKLFF
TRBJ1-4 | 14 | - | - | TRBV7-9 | TGTGCCAGCAGCTTACATGTGGGAGATGAAAAACTGTTTTTT | CASSLHVGDEKLFF
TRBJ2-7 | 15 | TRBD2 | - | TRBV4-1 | TGCGCCAGCAGCCAAGATTGGGGGGGGTCCTACGAGCAGTACTTC | CASSQDWGGSYEQYF
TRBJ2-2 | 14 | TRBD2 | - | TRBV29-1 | TGCAGCGTTCGGACTAGCGGGATAATCGGGGAGCTGTTTTTT | CSVRTSGIIGELFF
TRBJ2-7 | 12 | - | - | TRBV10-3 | TGTGCCAGCTCGGGGTCATCCTACGAGCAGTACTTC | CASSGSSYEQYF
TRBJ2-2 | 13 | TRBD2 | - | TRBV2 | TGTGCCGGTAGCGGGGCATACACCGGGGAGCTGTTTTTT | CAGSGAYTGELFF
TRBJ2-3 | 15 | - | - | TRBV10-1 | TGCGCCAGCAGTGAAGGGGCCTCTTTAGGAGATACGCAGTATTTT | CASSEGASLGDTQYF
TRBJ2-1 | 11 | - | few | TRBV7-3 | TGTGCCAGCAGCTCTACCAATGAGCAGTTCTTC | CASSSTNEQFF
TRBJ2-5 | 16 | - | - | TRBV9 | TGTGCCAGCAGCGTAGCAGCAGGGGCGACCCAAGAGACCCAGTACTTC | CASSVAAGATQETQYF
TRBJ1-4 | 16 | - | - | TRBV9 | TGTGCCAGCAGCGCTACTCCGACAGCAACTAATGAAAAACTGTTTTTT | CASSATPTATNEKLFF
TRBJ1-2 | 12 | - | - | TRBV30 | TGTGCCTGGAGTGTTGCGGTAGGTGGCTACACCTTC | CAWSVAVGGYTF
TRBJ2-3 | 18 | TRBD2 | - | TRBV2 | TGTGCCAGCAGTGAATCTAGCGGGGGACGTGGCAGCACAGATACGCAGTATTTT | CASSESSGGRGSTDTQYF
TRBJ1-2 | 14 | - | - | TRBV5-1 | TGCGCCAGCAGCTCGGGGGCGGGGGGCTATGGCTACACCTTC | CASSSGAGGYGYTF
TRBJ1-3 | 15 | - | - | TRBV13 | TGTGCCAGCAGCTTACCAGGCAGCTCTGGAAACACCATATATTTT | CASSLPGSSGNTIYF
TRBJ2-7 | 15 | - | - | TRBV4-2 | TGTGCCAGCAGCCAAGGGGTCGGGTCCCCCTACGAGCAGTACTTC | CASSQGVGSPYEQYF
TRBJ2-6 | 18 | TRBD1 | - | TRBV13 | TGTGCCAGCAGCCCGTTGACAGGGATCGGGTCTGGGGCCAACGTCCTGACTTTC | CASSPLTGIGSGANVLTF
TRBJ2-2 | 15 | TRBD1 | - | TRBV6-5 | TGTGCCAGCAGTTCCGGGACAGGGCGCACCGGGGAGCTGTTTTTT | CASSSGTGRTGELFF
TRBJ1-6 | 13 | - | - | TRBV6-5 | TGTGCCAGCAGTTACAACGGGAATTCACCCCTCCACTTT | CASSYNGNSPLHF
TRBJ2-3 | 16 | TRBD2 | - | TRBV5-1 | TGCGCCAGCAGCGTAGGTAGCGGGGGGGCGGAAGATACGCAGTATTTT | CASSVGSGGAEDTQYF
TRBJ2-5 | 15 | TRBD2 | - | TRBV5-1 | TGCGCCAGCAGCCCCAGCGGGGGGTTAGGAGAGACCCAGTACTTC | CASSPSGGLGETQYF
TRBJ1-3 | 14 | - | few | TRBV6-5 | TGTGCCAGCAGCTTAACGGTCTCTGGAAACACCATATATTTT | CASSLTVSGNTIYF
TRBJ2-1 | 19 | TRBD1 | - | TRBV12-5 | TGTGCTAGTGGTAAAGACAGGGGGTGGTCAGCGGGACTAAACAATGAGCAGTTCTTC | CASGKDRGWSAGLNNEQFF
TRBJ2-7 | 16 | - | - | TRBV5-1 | TGCGCCAGCAGCTTGGAGGGCAGGGGAGTGTCCTACGAGCAGTACTTC | CASSLEGRGVSYEQYF
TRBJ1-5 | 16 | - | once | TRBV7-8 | TGTGCCAGCAGCGCCAATCCAAGGGGGGGAAATCAGCCCCAGCATTTT | CASSANPRGGNQPQHF
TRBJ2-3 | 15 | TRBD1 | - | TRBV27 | TGTGCCAGCAGGTCTGACAGGGCTAGCACAGATACGCAGTATTTT | CASRSDRASTDTQYF
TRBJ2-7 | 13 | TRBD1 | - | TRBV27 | TGTGCCAGCAGCTGGGACAGGAGGTACGAGCAGTACTTC | CASSWDRRYEQYF
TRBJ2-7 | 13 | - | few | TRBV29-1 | TGCAGCGCTCTAACCGGGACAAACTACGAGCAGTACTTC | CSALTGTNYEQYF
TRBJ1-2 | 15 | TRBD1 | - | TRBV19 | TGTGCCAGTAGTCCCAACAGGGGAGCTAACTATGGCTACACCTTC | CASSPNRGANYGYTF
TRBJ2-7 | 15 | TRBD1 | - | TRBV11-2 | TGTGCCAGCAGCTTAGAGGACAGGAGCTCCTACGAGCAGTACTTC | CASSLEDRSSYEQYF
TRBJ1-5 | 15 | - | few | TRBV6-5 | - | CASSSSDRGRQPQHF
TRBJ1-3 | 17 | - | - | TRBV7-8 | TGTGCCAGCAGCCTGCGGACGGGGGTGGGCTCTGGAAACACCATATATTTT | CASSLRTGVGSGNTIYF
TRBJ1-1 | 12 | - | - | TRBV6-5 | TGTGCCAGCACCCACCGGGGCACTGAAGCTTTCTTT | CASTHRGTEAFF
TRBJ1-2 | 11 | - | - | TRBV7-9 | TGTGCCAGCAGCCTTAGCTATGGCTACACCTTC | CASSLSYGYTF
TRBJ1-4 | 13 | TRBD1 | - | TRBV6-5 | TGTGCCACCCGGGACAGGACGAATGAAAAACTGTTTTTT | CATRDRTNEKLFF
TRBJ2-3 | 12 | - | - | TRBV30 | TGTGCCTGGTCGGGAAGCACAGATACGCAGTATTTT | CAWSGSTDTQYF